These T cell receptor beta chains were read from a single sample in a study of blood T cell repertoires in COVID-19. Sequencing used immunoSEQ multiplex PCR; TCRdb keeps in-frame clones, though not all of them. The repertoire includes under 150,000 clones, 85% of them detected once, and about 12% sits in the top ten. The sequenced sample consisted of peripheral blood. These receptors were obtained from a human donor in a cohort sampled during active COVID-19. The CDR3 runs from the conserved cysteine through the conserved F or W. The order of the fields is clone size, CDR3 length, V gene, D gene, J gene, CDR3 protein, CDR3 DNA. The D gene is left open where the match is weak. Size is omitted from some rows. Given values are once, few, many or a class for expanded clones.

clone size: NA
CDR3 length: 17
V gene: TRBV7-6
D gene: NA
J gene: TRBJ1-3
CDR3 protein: CASSLRSGDHSGNTIYF
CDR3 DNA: TGTGCCAGCAGCTTACGGTCGGGGGACCACTCTGGAAACACCATATATTTT

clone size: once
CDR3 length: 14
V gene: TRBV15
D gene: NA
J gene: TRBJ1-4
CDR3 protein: CATSREEGGEKLFF
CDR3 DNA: TGTGCCACCAGCAGAGAAGAGGGAGGAGAAAAACTGTTTTTT

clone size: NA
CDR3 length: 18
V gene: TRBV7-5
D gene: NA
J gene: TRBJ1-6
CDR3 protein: CARSFSVTGDSYNSPLHF
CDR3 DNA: TGTGCCAGAAGCTTTTCGGTGACAGGCGACTCCTATAATTCACCCCTCCACTTT

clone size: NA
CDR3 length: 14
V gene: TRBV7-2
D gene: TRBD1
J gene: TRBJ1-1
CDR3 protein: CASSLAGGTVEAFF
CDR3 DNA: TGTGCCAGCAGCTTAGCTGGGGGGACAGTTGAAGCTTTCTTT

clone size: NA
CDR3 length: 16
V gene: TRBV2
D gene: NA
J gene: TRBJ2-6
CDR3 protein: CASSGVRGSGANVLTF
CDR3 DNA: TGTGCCAGCAGTGGGGTACGGGGATCTGGGGCCAACGTCCTGACTTTC

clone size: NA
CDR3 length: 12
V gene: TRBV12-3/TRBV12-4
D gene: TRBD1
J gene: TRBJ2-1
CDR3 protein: CASTRTGYEQFF
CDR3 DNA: TGTGCCAGCACCCGGACAGGTTATGAGCAGTTCTTC

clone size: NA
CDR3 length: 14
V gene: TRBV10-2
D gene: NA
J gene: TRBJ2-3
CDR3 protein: CASSAERGSDTQYF
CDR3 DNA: TGCGCCAGCAGTGCCGAGAGGGGGTCAGATACGCAGTATTTT

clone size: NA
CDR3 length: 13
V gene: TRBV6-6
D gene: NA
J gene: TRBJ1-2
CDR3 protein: CASSYRPNYGYTF
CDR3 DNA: TGTGCCAGCAGTTACCGTCCTAACTATGGCTACACCTTC

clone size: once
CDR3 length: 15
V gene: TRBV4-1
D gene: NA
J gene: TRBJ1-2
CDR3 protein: CASSQGGLGERGYTF
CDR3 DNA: TGCGCCAGCAGCCAAGGAGGGCTTGGAGAACGTGGCTACACCTTC

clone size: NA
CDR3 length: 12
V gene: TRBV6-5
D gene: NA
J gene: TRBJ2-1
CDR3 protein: CASMQSYNEQFF
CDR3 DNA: TGTGCCAGCATGCAGTCCTACAATGAGCAGTTCTTC

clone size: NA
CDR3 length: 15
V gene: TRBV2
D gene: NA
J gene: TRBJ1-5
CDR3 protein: CASSEQVTSNQPQHF
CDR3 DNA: TGTGCCAGCAGTGAACAGGTAACGAGCAATCAGCCCCAGCATTTT

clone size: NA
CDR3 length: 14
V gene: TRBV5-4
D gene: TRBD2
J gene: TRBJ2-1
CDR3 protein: CASSLGLAENEQFF
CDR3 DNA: TGTGCCAGCAGCTTGGGACTAGCGGAAAATGAGCAGTTCTTC

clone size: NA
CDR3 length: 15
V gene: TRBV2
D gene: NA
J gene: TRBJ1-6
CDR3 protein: CASSQRTATNSPLHF
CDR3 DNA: TGTGCCAGCAGTCAACGGACAGCTACTAATTCACCCCTCCACTTT

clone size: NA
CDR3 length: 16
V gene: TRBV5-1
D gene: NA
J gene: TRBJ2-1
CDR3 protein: CASSPRGGQRINEQFF
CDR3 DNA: TGCGCCAGCAGCCCCAGGGGTGGACAGCGGATCAATGAGCAGTTCTTC

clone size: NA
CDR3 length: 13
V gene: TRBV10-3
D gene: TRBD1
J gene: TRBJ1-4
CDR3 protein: CATSTGTNEKLFF
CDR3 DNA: TGTGCCACCTCGACAGGGACTAATGAAAAACTGTTTTTT

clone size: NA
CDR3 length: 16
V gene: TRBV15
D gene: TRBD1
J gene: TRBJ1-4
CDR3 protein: CATSREDRTGVEKLFF
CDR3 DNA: TGTGCCACCAGCAGAGAAGATAGGACAGGGGTTGAAAAACTGTTTTTT

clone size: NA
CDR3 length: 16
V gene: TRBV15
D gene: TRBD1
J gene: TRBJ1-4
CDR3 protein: CATSRESGRGNEKLFF
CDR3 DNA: TGTGCCACCAGCAGAGAATCGGGCAGGGGGAATGAAAAACTGTTTTTT

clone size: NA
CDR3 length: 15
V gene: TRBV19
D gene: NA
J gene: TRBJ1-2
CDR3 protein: CASSPGQGLNYGYTF
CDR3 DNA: TGTGCCAGTAGTCCTGGGCAGGGCCTTAACTATGGCTACACCTTC

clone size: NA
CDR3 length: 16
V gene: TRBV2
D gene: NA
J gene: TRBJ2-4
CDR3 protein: CASRRTEGVAKNIQYF
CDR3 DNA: TGTGCCAGCAGGCGTACAGAAGGGGTAGCCAAAAACATTCAGTACTTC

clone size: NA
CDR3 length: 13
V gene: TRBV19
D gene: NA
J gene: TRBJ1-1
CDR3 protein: CASSTRGGTEAFF
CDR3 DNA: TGTGCCAGTAGTACCAGGGGTGGCACTGAAGCTTTCTTT

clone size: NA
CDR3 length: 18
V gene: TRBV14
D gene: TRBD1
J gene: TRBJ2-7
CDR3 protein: CASSQDERWGTGPYEQYF
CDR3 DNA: TGTGCCAGCAGCCAAGATGAACGTTGGGGGACAGGACCCTACGAGCAGTACTTC

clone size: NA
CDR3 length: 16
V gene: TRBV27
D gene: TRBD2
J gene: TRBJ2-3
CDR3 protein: CASSLMSGGPTDTQYF
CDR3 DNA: TGTGCCAGCAGTTTAATGTCGGGGGGGCCCACAGATACGCAGTATTTT

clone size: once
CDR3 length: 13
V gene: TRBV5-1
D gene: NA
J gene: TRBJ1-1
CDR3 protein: CASSQAPGTEAFF
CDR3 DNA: TGCGCCAGCAGCCAAGCGCCGGGCACTGAAGCTTTCTTT

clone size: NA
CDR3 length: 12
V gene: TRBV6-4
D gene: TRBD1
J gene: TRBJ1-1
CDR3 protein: CASSDRGRLAFF
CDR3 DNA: TGTGCCAGCAGTGACAGGGGGCGTCTAGCTTTCTTT

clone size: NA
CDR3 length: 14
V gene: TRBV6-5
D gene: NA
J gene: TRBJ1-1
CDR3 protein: CASSYDVGHTEAFF
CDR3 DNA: TGTGCCAGCAGTTACGATGTGGGGCACACTGAAGCTTTCTTT

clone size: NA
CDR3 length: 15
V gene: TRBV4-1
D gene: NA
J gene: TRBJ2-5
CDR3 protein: CASSFSGLAHETQYF
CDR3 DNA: TGCGCCAGCAGCTTTTCAGGGCTAGCGCACGAGACCCAGTACTTC

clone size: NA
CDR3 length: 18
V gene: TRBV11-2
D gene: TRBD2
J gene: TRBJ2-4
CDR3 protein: CASSLSLAGGVAKNIQYF
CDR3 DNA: TGTGCCAGCAGCTTAAGCCTAGCGGGGGGGGTAGCCAAAAACATTCAGTACTTC

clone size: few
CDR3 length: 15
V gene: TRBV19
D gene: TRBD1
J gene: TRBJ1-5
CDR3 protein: CASSKGTVSNQPQHF
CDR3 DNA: TGTGCCAGTAGTAAGGGGACAGTTAGCAATCAGCCCCAGCATTTT